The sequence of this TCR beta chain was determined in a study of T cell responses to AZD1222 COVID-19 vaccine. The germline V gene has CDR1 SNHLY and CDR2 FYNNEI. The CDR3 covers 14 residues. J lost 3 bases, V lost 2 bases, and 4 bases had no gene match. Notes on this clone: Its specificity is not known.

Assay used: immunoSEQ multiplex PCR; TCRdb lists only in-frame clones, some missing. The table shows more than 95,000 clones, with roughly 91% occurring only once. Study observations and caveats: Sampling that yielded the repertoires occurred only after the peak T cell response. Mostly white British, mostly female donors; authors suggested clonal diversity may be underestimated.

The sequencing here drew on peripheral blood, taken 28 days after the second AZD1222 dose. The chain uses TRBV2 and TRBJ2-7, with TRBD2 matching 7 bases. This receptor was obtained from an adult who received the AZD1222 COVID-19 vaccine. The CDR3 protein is CASSERWEGYEQYF. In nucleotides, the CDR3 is TGTGCCAGCAGTGAACGGTGGGAGGGCTACGAGCAGTACTTC.